This T cell receptor beta chain was observed in a study of blood T cell repertoires in COVID-19. The sample holds a few counts of this clone. Only in-frame clones appear in the TCRdb table, and some are missing; sequencing was by immunoSEQ multiplex PCR. The table has about 170,000 clones, about four fifths seen once; the top ten hold approximately 12%. The CDR3 is 13 residues long. The J segment lost 4 bases and the V segment lost 8 bases, leaving 7 bases of the junction unmatched. This receptor was obtained from a man aged 45-65 years who had recovered from COVID-19. J is TRBJ1-2 and V is TRBV12-3 or TRBV12-4; 7 nucleotides agree with TRBD1. Sequenced: PBMCs or T cells enriched from blood (not recorded which). The CDR3 region is CASRGTAIYGYTF. For the CDR3, the DNA is TGTGCCAGCCGGGGGACAGCCATCTATGGCTACACCTTC.